The rows below give T cell receptor beta chains drawn from one sample of a study of low-dose radiotherapy and immunotherapy resistance in tumors. TCRdb used MiXCR to reprocess the reads, holding one entry per CDR3 protein. The sample has tens of thousands of distinct CDR3 sequences, under 30% seen once. Sequencing used PBMCs, obtained after low-dose radiotherapy plus immunotherapy. These receptors were obtained from a male donor with prostate cancer. Both conserved end residues are part of each CDR3. The D gene is left open where the match is weak. Size is omitted from some rows. Given values are once, few, many or a class for expanded clones.

j_gene | v_gene | abundance | d_gene | CDR3aa | CDR3nt
TRBJ1-1 | TRBV7-9 | many | . | CASSFGYTEAFF | TGTGCCAGCAGCTTCGGGTACACTGAAGCTTTCTTT
TRBJ1-1 | TRBV20-1 | . | TRBD1 | CSAPKRTGGTEAFF | TGCAGTGCTCCCAAGAGGACAGGGGGCACTGAAGCTTTCTTT
TRBJ2-7 | TRBV27 | . | . | CASSTTVGAYEQYF | TGTGCCAGCAGTACAACCGTGGGGGCGTACGAGCAGTACTTC
TRBJ2-7 | TRBV6-6 | once | TRBD1 | CASRTGQGFEQYF | TGTGCCAGCAGAACGGGACAGGGGTTCGAGCAGTACTTC
TRBJ1-5 | TRBV15 | . | TRBD1 | CATSRDFRGQGFNQPQHF | TGTGCCACCAGCAGAGACTTCAGGGGACAGGGATTCAATCAGCCCCAGCATTTT
TRBJ1-3 | TRBV7-2 | few | . | CASSLESGNTIYF | TGTGCCAGCAGCTTGGAATCTGGAAACACCATATATTTT
TRBJ2-1 | TRBV7-3 | many | . | CASSQTVGPRNEQFF | TGTGCCAGCAGCCAGACTGTCGGGCCAAGGAATGAGCAGTTCTTC
TRBJ2-3 | TRBV28 | many | TRBD2 | CASSLRGGLVRSRDTQYF | TGTGCCAGCAGTTTACGTGGAGGACTAGTACGTAGTCGGGATACGCAGTATTTT
TRBJ2-1 | TRBV20-1 | many | . | CSARSRLHNNEQFF | TGCAGTGCTAGATCTCGTCTCCATAACAATGAGCAGTTCTTC
TRBJ2-2 | TRBV9 | many | . | CASSVPNTGELFF | TGTGCCAGCAGCGTCCCAAACACCGGGGAGCTGTTTTTT
TRBJ2-7 | TRBV28 | many | . | CASQGLRFYEQYF | TGTGCCAGTCAGGGATTGAGGTTCTACGAGCAGTACTTC
TRBJ1-4 | TRBV19 | many | TRBD1 | CASTGTGHEKLFF | TGTGCCAGTACCGGGACAGGGCATGAAAAACTGTTTTTT
TRBJ2-7 | TRBV6-2/TRBV6-3 | many | . | CASSPRIVWAQGGEQYF | TGTGCCAGCAGCCCAAGGATTGTCTGGGCCCAGGGTGGAGAGCAGTACTTC
TRBJ2-1 | TRBV10-3 | many | TRBD2 | CAISESPGTGLAAAYNEQFF | TGTGCCATCAGTGAGTCTCCGGGGACGGGGCTAGCGGCCGCTTACAATGAGCAGTTCTTC
TRBJ2-7 | TRBV20-1 | many | . | CSAIAPRSSYEQYF | TGCAGTGCTATAGCTCCGAGGAGCTCCTACGAGCAGTACTTC
TRBJ2-2 | TRBV15 | . | . | CATSRDLTSSGELFFFFFFF | .
TRBJ2-6 | TRBV30 | few | . | CACSQGGSGANVLTF | TGTGCCTGTTCACAAGGGGGGTCTGGGGCCAACGTCCTGACTTTC
TRBJ2-1 | TRBV19 | . | . | CASSILSPLGNEQFF | TGTGCCAGTAGTATACTCAGCCCACTGGGTAATGAGCAGTTCTTC
TRBJ2-1 | TRBV25-1 | many | TRBD1 | CASLEPGTGGNEQFF | TGTGCCAGCTTAGAGCCCGGGACAGGGGGCAATGAGCAGTTCTTC
TRBJ2-1 | TRBV27 | many | TRBD2 | CASSLFSINSGNSIYEQFF | TGTGCCAGCAGTTTATTTTCCATTAATAGCGGGAACTCCATCTATGAGCAGTTCTTC
TRBJ2-5 | TRBV14 | many | TRBD2 | CASSQGLAGALGETQYF | TGTGCCAGCAGCCAAGGACTAGCGGGAGCCCTGGGGGAGACCCAGTACTTC
TRBJ1-6 | TRBV7-9 | many | TRBD1 | CASSLGTGGYNSPLHF | TGTGCCAGCAGCTTGGGGACAGGGGGCTATAATTCACCCCTCCACTTT
TRBJ2-2 | TRBV25-1 | many | TRBD2 | CASRVAGDTGELFF | TGTGCCAGCAGGGTAGCGGGAGACACCGGGGAGCTGTTTTTT
TRBJ2-1 | TRBV9 | many | TRBD1 | CASSVRDSVYNEQFF | TGTGCCAGCAGCGTCCGGGACAGCGTATACAATGAGCAGTTCTTC
TRBJ1-2 | TRBV19 | . | . | CASTLQRADYGYTF | TGTGCCAGTACCCTCCAGAGAGCTGACTATGGCTACACCTTC
TRBJ2-1 | TRBV9 | . | . | CASSVGPGGGEQFF | TGTGCCAGCAGCGTAGGTCCGGGGGGCGGTGAGCAGTTCTTC